Listed below are T cell receptor beta chains from one sample, sequenced in a study of shared clonotypes between healthy human individuals. Assay used: immunoSEQ multiplex PCR; TCRdb lists only in-frame clones, some missing. The sample has roughly 590,000 clones, over 95% seen once. Sequenced: naive CD8+ T cells sorted from blood. The receptor source for this set is a woman aged 30 to 39 in good health. The CDR3 runs from the conserved cysteine through the conserved F or W. Each record gives: CDR3 DNA, CDR3 protein, clone size, J gene, D gene, V gene. The D gene is left open where the match is weak. Size tells how often a clone was seen (once, few, many) or the class of an expanded clone, and some rows leave it out.

CDR3nt: TGTGCCAGCAGCGACCCATACGGGGAGCTGTTTTTT
CDR3aa: CASSDPYGELFF
abundance: .
j_gene: TRBJ2-2
d_gene: .
v_gene: TRBV9

CDR3nt: TGTGCCAGCAGTCCGAGGGGACTAGCGGGAGTTGGGTACGAGCAGTACTTC
CDR3aa: CASSPRGLAGVGYEQYF
abundance: .
j_gene: TRBJ2-7
d_gene: TRBD2
v_gene: TRBV28

CDR3nt: TGCAGCGTTGCAGGGGGTGAGCAGTTCTTC
CDR3aa: CSVAGGEQFF
abundance: .
j_gene: TRBJ2-1
d_gene: TRBD1
v_gene: TRBV29-1

CDR3nt: TGTGCCAGCTGTCCACAACCGCCTTACAATGAGCAGTTCTTC
CDR3aa: CASCPQPPYNEQFF
abundance: .
j_gene: TRBJ2-1
d_gene: .
v_gene: TRBV27

CDR3nt: TGTGCCAGCAGCTTAGCCTCCGGCCCAGATACGCAGTATTTT
CDR3aa: CASSLASGPDTQYF
abundance: .
j_gene: TRBJ2-3
d_gene: .
v_gene: TRBV7-9

CDR3nt: TGTGCCAGCAGTTTCCAGGGAGGTGGCGATACGCAGTATTTT
CDR3aa: CASSFQGGGDTQYF
abundance: .
j_gene: TRBJ2-3
d_gene: .
v_gene: TRBV5-4

CDR3nt: TGTGCCAGCAGGCTTGCGGGGGGAGGCAATCAGCCCCAGCATTTT
CDR3aa: CASRLAGGGNQPQHF
abundance: .
j_gene: TRBJ1-5
d_gene: .
v_gene: TRBV2

CDR3nt: TGTGCCAGCAGTTCCCCATCCGGGGCCCGGAGGAACACTGAAGCTTTCTTT
CDR3aa: CASSSPSGARRNTEAFF
abundance: .
j_gene: TRBJ1-1
d_gene: .
v_gene: TRBV27

CDR3nt: TGTGCCAGCAGTTTATTAAACAGGGATGTGAACACTGAAGCTTTCTTT
CDR3aa: CASSLLNRDVNTEAFF
abundance: .
j_gene: TRBJ1-1
d_gene: .
v_gene: TRBV28

CDR3nt: TGTGCCAGCAGCGCCAGAGGGGGGGACCACGAGCAGTACTTC
CDR3aa: CASSARGGDHEQYF
abundance: .
j_gene: TRBJ2-7
d_gene: .
v_gene: TRBV9

CDR3nt: TGTGCCAGCAGTTGGGGCGGCGAGCAGTACTTC
CDR3aa: CASSWGGEQYF
abundance: .
j_gene: TRBJ2-7
d_gene: .
v_gene: TRBV27

CDR3nt: TGTGCCAGCAGCTTAATCCTGGACACCCTATCACCCCTCCACTTT
CDR3aa: CASSLILDTLSPLHF
abundance: .
j_gene: TRBJ1-6
d_gene: .
v_gene: TRBV11-2

CDR3nt: TGTGCCAGCAGCTGGGGAGTAGGGGGATACGAGCAGTACTTC
CDR3aa: CASSWGVGGYEQYF
abundance: .
j_gene: TRBJ2-7
d_gene: .
v_gene: TRBV5-6

CDR3nt: TGTGCCAGTAGTATATATCCCCCGGGACATGACTCTGGAAACACCATATATTTT
CDR3aa: CASSIYPPGHDSGNTIYF
abundance: .
j_gene: TRBJ1-3
d_gene: .
v_gene: TRBV19

CDR3nt: TGTGCCAGCAGTTTTGACCGGGACACTTTAACTAACACTGAAGCTTTCTTT
CDR3aa: CASSFDRDTLTNTEAFF
abundance: .
j_gene: TRBJ1-1
d_gene: .
v_gene: TRBV27

CDR3nt: TGCAGCGTTGACTGGGTAGGGATTGGGGAGCAGTTCTTC
CDR3aa: CSVDWVGIGEQFF
abundance: .
j_gene: TRBJ2-1
d_gene: .
v_gene: TRBV29-1

CDR3nt: TGTGCCAGCAGTTTAAGGGACAGCCTCTCTGGGGCCAACGTCCTGACTTTC
CDR3aa: CASSLRDSLSGANVLTF
abundance: .
j_gene: TRBJ2-6
d_gene: TRBD1
v_gene: TRBV27

CDR3nt: TGTGCCAGCTCACCTTGGACAGAGAGCTACGAGCAGTACTTC
CDR3aa: CASSPWTESYEQYF
abundance: .
j_gene: TRBJ2-7
d_gene: .
v_gene: TRBV18

CDR3nt: TGTGCCAGCAGACCGGGACACATGGTTGGCTACACCTTC
CDR3aa: CASRPGHMVGYTF
abundance: .
j_gene: TRBJ1-2
d_gene: .
v_gene: TRBV6-5

CDR3nt: TGTGCCAGCAAGAAGGGGACCGGGGAGCTGTTTTTT
CDR3aa: CASKKGTGELFF
abundance: once
j_gene: TRBJ2-2
d_gene: .
v_gene: TRBV6-1

CDR3nt: TGCGCCAGCAGCTTGGGGCAGGGGATCTCCTACGAGCAGTACTTC
CDR3aa: CASSLGQGISYEQYF
abundance: .
j_gene: TRBJ2-7
d_gene: .
v_gene: TRBV5-1

CDR3nt: TGTGCCAGCAGTTACTCAGGGGTGAATCAGCCCCAGCATTTT
CDR3aa: CASSYSGVNQPQHF
abundance: .
j_gene: TRBJ1-5
d_gene: .
v_gene: TRBV6-6

CDR3nt: TGTGCCAGCAGTCAAGCGGGAGGGCCTTGGAATGAGCAGTTCTTC
CDR3aa: CASSQAGGPWNEQFF
abundance: .
j_gene: TRBJ2-1
d_gene: TRBD2
v_gene: TRBV27